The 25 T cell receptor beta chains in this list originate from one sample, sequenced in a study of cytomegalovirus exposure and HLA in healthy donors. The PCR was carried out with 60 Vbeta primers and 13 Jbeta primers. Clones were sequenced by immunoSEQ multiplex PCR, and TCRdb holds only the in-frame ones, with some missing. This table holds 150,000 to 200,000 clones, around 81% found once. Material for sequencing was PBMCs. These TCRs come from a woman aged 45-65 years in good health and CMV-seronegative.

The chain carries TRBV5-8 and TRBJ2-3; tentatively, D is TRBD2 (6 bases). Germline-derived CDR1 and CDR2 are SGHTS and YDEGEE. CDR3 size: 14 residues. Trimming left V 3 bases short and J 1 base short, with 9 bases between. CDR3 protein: CASSSLAGTDTQYF. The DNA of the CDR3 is TGTGCCAGCAGCTCGTTAGCGGGCACAGATACGCAGTATTTT.

The CDR3: CASSLVWTVDQPQHF. The DNA for the CDR3 is TGTGCCAGCAGCTTAGTGTGGACAGTAGATCAGCCCCAGCATTTT. V usage is TRBV7-8 and J usage is TRBJ1-5, with D maybe TRBD1 (6 bases). This CDR3 has 15 amino acids. Trimming removed 1 base at V and 5 bases at J, with 12 bases between. Germline V lookup: CDR1 SGHVS, CDR2 FQNEAQ.

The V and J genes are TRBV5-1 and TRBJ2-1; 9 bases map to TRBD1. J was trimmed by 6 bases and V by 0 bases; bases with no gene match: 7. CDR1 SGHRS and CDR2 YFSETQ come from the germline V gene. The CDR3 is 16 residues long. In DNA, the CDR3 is TGCGCCAGCAGCTTGGGAGGGACAGGGAATTTCAATGAGCAGTTCTTC. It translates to CASSLGGTGNFNEQFF.

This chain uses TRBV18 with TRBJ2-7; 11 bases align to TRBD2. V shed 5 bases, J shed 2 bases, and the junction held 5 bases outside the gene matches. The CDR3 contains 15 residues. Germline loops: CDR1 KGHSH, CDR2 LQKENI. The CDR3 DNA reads TGTGCCAGCTCAAACACTAGCGGGAGAGCCTACGAGCAGTACTTC. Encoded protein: CASSNTSGRAYEQYF.

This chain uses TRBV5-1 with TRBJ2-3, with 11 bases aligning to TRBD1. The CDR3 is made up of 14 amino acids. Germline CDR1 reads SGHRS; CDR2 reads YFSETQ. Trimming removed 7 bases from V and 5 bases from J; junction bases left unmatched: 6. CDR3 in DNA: TGCGCCAGCGCCGGGACAGGGGGGGGAGATACGCAGTATTTT. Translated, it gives CASAGTGGGDTQYF.

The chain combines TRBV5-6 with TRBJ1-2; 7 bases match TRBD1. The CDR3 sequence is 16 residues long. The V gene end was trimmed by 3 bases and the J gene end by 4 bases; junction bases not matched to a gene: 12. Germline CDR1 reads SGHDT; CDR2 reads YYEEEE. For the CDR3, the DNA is TGTGCCAGCAGCTCAGGGACAGCGGATCCACCCTATGGCTACACCTTC. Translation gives CASSSGTADPPYGYTF.

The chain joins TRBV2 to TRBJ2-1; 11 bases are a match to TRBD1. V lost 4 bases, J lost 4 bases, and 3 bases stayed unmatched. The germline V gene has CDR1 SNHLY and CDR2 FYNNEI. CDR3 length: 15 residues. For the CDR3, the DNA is TGTGCCAGCAGTGGGACAGGGGGCCCTTACAATGAGCAGTTCTTC. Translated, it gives CASSGTGGPYNEQFF.

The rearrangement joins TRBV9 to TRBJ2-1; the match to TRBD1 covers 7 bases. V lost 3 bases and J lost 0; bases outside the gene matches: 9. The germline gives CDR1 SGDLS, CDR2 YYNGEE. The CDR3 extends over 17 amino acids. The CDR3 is CASSARTGHNSYNEQFF. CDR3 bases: TGTGCCAGCAGCGCCCGGACAGGACACAACTCCTACAATGAGCAGTTCTTC.

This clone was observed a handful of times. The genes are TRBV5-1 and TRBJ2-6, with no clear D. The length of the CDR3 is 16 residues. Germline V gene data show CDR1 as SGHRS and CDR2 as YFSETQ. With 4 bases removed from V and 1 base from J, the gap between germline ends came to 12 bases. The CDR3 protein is CASSPTVLSGANVLTF. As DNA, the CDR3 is TGCGCCAGCAGCCCTACCGTATTATCTGGGGCCAACGTCCTGACTTTC.

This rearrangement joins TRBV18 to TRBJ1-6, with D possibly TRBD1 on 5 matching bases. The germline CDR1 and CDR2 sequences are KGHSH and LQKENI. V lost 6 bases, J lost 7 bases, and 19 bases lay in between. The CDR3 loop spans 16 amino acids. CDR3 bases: TGTGCCAGCTCTAGACTGCCGGGACTCAGAAATTCACCCCTCCACTTT. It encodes CASSRLPGLRNSPLHF.

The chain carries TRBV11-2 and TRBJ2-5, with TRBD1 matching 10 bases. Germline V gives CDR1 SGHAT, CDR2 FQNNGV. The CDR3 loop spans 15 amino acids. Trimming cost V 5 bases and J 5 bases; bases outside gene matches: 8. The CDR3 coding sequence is TGTGCCAGCAGCCCTGGGACAGGGGATCTGGAGACCCAGTACTTC. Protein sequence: CASSPGTGDLETQYF.

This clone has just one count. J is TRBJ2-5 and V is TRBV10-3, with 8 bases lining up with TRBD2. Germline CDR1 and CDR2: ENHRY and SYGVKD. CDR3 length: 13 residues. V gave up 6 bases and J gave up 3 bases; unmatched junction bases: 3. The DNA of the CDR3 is TGTGCCATCAGGGATAGCGGGAAAGAGACCCAGTACTTC. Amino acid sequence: CAIRDSGKETQYF.

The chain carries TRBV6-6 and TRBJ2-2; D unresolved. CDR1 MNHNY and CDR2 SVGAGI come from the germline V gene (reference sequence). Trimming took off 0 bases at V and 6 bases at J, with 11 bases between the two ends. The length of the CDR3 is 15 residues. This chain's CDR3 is CASSYSLQVAGELFF. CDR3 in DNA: TGTGCCAGCAGTTACTCGTTGCAGGTGGCCGGGGAGCTGTTTTTT.

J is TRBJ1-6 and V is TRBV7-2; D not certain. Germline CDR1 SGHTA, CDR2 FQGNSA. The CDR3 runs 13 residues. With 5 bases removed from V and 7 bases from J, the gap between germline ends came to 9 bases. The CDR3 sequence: CASSKDWNSPLHF. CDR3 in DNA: TGTGCCAGCAGCAAGGACTGGAATTCACCCCTCCACTTT.

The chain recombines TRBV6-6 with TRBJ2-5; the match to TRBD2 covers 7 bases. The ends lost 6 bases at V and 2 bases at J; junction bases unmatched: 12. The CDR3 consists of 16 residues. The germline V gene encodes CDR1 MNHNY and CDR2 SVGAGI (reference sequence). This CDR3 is CASRPGLESGQETQYF. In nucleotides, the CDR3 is TGTGCCAGCAGACCAGGACTAGAGTCAGGTCAAGAGACCCAGTACTTC.

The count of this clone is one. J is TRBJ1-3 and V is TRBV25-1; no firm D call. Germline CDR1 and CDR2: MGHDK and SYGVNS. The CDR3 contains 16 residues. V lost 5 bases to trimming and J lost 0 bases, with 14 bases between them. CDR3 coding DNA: TGTGCCAGCAGTCTTTCGCGGGAAATCTCTGGAAACACCATATATTTT. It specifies CASSLSREISGNTIYF.

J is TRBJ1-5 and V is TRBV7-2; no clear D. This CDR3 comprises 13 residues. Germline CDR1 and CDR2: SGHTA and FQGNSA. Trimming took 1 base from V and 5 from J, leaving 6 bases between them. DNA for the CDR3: TGTGCCAGCAGCTTAGACAGCCATCAGCCCCAGCATTTT. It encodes CASSLDSHQPQHF.

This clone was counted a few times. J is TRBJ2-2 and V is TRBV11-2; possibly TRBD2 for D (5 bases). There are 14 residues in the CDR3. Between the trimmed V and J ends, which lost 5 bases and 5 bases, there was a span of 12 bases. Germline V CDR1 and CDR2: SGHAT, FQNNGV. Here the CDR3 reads CASSPGKGTGELFF. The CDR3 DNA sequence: TGTGCCAGCAGCCCGGGAAAAGGAACCGGGGAGCTGTTTTTT. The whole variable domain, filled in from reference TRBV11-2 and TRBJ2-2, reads EAGVAQSPRYKIIEKRQSVAFWCNPISGHATLYWYQQILGQGPKLLIQFQNNGVVDDSQLPKDRFSAERLKGVDSTLKIQPAKLEDSAVYLCASSPGKGTGELFFGEGSRLTVL.

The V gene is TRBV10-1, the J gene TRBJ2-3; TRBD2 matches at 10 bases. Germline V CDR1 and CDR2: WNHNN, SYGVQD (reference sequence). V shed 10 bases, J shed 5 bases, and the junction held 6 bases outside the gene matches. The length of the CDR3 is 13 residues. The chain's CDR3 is CATQQRGGDTQYF. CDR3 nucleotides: TGCGCCACCCAGCAGCGGGGGGGAGATACGCAGTATTTT.

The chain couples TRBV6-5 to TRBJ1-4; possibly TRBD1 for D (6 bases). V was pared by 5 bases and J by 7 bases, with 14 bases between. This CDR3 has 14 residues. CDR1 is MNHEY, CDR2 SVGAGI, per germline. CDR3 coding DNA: TGTGCCAGCAGTCAGTCAGGGGTTGGTGAAAAACTGTTTTTT. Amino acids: CASSQSGVGEKLFF.

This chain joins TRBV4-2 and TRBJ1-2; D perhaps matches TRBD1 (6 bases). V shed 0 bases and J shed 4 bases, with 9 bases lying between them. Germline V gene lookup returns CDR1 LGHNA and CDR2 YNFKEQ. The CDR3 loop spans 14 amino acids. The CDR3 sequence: CASSQDRTAYGYTF. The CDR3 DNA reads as TGTGCCAGCAGCCAAGATAGGACAGCCTATGGCTACACCTTC.

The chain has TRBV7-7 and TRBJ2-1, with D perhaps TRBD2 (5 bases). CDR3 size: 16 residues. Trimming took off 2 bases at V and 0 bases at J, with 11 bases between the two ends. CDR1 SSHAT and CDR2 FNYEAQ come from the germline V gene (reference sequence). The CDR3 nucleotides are TGTGCCAGCAGCTTATCTCCGGGGAGCTCCTACAATGAGCAGTTCTTC. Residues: CASSLSPGSSYNEQFF.

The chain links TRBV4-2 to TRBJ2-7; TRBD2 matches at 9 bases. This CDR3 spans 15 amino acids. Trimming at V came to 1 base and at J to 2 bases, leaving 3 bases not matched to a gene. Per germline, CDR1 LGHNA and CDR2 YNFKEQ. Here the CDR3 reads CASSQAASGAYEQYF. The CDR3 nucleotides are TGTGCCAGCAGCCAAGCGGCTAGCGGGGCCTACGAGCAGTACTTC.

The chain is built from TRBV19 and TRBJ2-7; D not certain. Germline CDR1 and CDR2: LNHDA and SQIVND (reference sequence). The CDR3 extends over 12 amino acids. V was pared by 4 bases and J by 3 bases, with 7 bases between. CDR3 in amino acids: CASSTHSYEQYF. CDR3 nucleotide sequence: TGTGCCAGTAGTACTCACAGCTACGAGCAGTACTTC.

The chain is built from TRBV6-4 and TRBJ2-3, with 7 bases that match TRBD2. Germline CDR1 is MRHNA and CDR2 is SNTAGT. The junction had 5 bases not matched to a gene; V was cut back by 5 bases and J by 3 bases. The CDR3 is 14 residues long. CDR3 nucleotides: TGTGCCAGCAGTCCCATGGGAGGGACAGATACGCAGTATTTT. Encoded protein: CASSPMGGTDTQYF.